This T cell receptor (beta chain) came from a study of shared clonotypes between healthy human individuals. Study details: Three plates were used per donor for CD4 naive, three for CD4 memory, two for CD8 naive and one for CD8 memory. Findings and limits, study-wide: Having only a few donors restricted how much genetic and exposure-history diversity was captured.

It was at deep level that the assay was run. This table comes from immunoSEQ multiplex PCR, and its TCRdb copy is limited to in-frame clones, with some not included. The sample yields more than 2 million clones, around 93% seen once. Positive CCR7 selection of CD45RO-negative cells yielded the naive CD8 cells, and terminally differentiated effector memory CD45RA+ cells were excluded. A note on this clone: Its antigen is currently unknown.

Germline CDR1 reads GTSNPN; CDR2 reads SVGIG (reference sequence). CDR3 size: 17 residues. V lost 1 base, J lost 2 bases, and 9 bases stayed unmatched. The sequenced material came from naive CD8+ T cells from PBMCs. This rearrangement joins TRBV30 to TRBJ2-5; 11 bases line up with TRBD1. The source of this sequence is a young man in good health. Some clones in this sample may be carry-over from other donors' samples. The CDR3 DNA reads as TGTGCCTGGAGTGCGTGGACAGGGGGCACGAGTCAAGAGACCCAGTACTTC. This sequence encodes CAWSAWTGGTSQETQYF.